This TCR beta chain appears in the sequencing data of a study of follicular helper T cells after annual influenza vaccination. Clones were sequenced by immunoSEQ multiplex PCR, and TCRdb holds only the in-frame ones, with some missing. The sample consists of more than 10,000 clones, under 80% of them appearing once. Note on this clone: What it binds is not known.

Study-wide findings and caveats: For non-cTfh compartments, undersampling could not be ruled out.

The sample's time point: 2014-2015 season, pre-vaccination. Germline V lookup: CDR1 SGHTA, CDR2 FQGNSA. V shed 6 bases and J shed 1 base, with 18 bases lying between them. The CDR3 runs 16 residues. The sample was CXCR5- memory CD4+ T cells sorted from blood, taken on the day of influenza vaccination. This sequence was found in an adult who received the influenza vaccine. This chain uses TRBV7-2 with TRBJ1-1; D may be TRBD1 (6 bases). The CDR3 sequence is CASSRSPGGRNTEAFF. CDR3 DNA: TGTGCCAGCAGTAGATCTCCGGGGGGGCGGAACACTGAAGCTTTCTTT. Drawing the rest from reference TRBV7-2 and TRBJ1-1, the complete variable domain is GAGVSQSPSNKVTEKGKDVELRCDPISGHTALYWYRQSLGQGLEFLIYFQGNSAPDKSGLPSDRFSAERTGGSVSTLTIQRTQQEDSAVYLCASSRSPGGRNTEAFFGQGTRLTVV.